These T cell receptor beta chains were read from a single sample in a study of cytomegalovirus exposure and HLA in healthy donors. Sequencing used immunoSEQ multiplex PCR; TCRdb keeps in-frame clones, though not all of them. Here the sample spans approximately 75,000 clones, 70% to 85% being singletons. The sequencing sample was made of PBMCs. These receptors all stem from a man between 65 and 85 years old in good health and CMV-seropositive. Each CDR3 is given with its conserved first and last residue. The order of the fields is J gene, D gene, V gene, clone size, CDR3 protein, CDR3 DNA. The D gene is left open where the match is weak. Size tells how often a clone was seen (once, few, many) or the class of an expanded clone, and some rows leave it out.

TRBJ1-2,-,TRBV11-2,once,CASSLGPGGSWGGYTF,TGTGCCAGCAGCTTAGGCCCGGGGGGGTCCTGGGGAGGCTACACCTTC
TRBJ1-4,-,TRBV18,-,CASSPAGATNEKLFF,TGTGCCAGCTCGCCCGCGGGGGCAACTAATGAAAAACTGTTTTTT
TRBJ2-2,TRBD1,TRBV7-6,-,CASSRNRGTGELFF,TGTGCCAGCAGCCGTAACAGGGGAACCGGGGAGCTGTTTTTT
TRBJ2-5,TRBD2,TRBV6-1,-,CASSLPSGVETQYF,TGTGCCAGCAGTTTACCTAGCGGGGTTGAGACCCAGTACTTC
TRBJ1-4,-,TRBV5-4,-,CASSPGGSVEKLFF,TGTGCCAGCAGCCCCGGGGGTTCAGTTGAAAAACTGTTTTTT
TRBJ2-5,-,TRBV5-1,-,CASSPRQGGETQYF,TGCGCCAGCAGCCCTCGACAGGGAGGCGAGACCCAGTACTTC
TRBJ2-7,-,TRBV7-8,-,CASSSEGLGYEQYF,TGTGCCAGCAGCTCGGAGGGCCTTGGGTACGAGCAGTACTTC
TRBJ2-2,TRBD2,TRBV6-4,-,CASLLAGSTGELFF,TGTGCCAGCCTTCTAGCGGGGAGCACCGGGGAGCTGTTTTTT
TRBJ2-1,TRBD1,TRBV7-2,-,CASRRRRGQGLNEQFF,TGTGCCAGCAGGCGCAGAAGAGGACAGGGACTCAATGAGCAGTTCTTC
TRBJ1-1,-,TRBV5-1,-,CASSSGMNTEAFF,TGCGCCAGCAGCTCAGGGATGAACACTGAAGCTTTCTTT
TRBJ1-2,-,TRBV23-1,-,CASSPSPDYGYTF,TGCGCCAGCAGTCCTTCCCCCGACTATGGCTACACCTTC
TRBJ1-4,TRBD1,TRBV5-4,-,CASSIRGTNEKLFF,TGTGCCAGCAGCATCAGGGGGACTAATGAAAAACTGTTTTTT
TRBJ2-4,TRBD2,TRBV4-2,-,CASSTSGGENIQYF,TGTGCCAGCAGCACTAGCGGGGGGGAAAACATTCAGTACTTC
TRBJ2-1,-,TRBV9,-,CASSVLATSYNEQFF,TGTGCCAGCAGCGTACTCGCTACCTCCTACAATGAGCAGTTCTTC
TRBJ1-1,-,TRBV27,-,CASSLIVSTEAFF,TGTGCCAGCAGTTTAATAGTGAGCACTGAAGCTTTCTTT
TRBJ2-3,TRBD1,TRBV23-1,-,CASRGTGGVHTDTQYF,TGCGCCAGCAGGGGGACAGGGGGCGTTCACACAGATACGCAGTATTTT
TRBJ2-7,TRBD1,TRBV7-2,-,CASSRGQGLSYEQYF,TGTGCCAGCAGCCGAGGACAGGGATTGTCGTACGAGCAGTACTTC
TRBJ2-7,-,TRBV10-3,-,CAISDSREQYF,TGTGCCATCAGTGATTCCCGCGAGCAGTACTTC
TRBJ2-4,-,TRBV6-5,-,CASSYSRSPKNIQYF,TGTGCCAGCAGTTACTCAAGGAGTCCCAAAAACATTCAGTACTTC
TRBJ2-7,TRBD1,TRBV13,few,CASSSGQGGEQYF,TGTGCCAGCAGCTCGGGACAGGGCGGCGAGCAGTACTTC
TRBJ1-2,TRBD1,TRBV2,-,CASSPFAGQGEYYGYTF,TGTGCCAGCAGTCCATTCGCGGGACAGGGAGAGTACTATGGCTACACCTTC
TRBJ1-3,-,TRBV6-5,-,CASSYSQASGNTIYF,TGTGCCAGCAGTTACTCTCAGGCCTCTGGAAACACCATATATTTT
TRBJ1-4,-,TRBV6-1,-,CASSATGSNEKLFF,TGTGCCAGCAGCGCCACAGGGAGTAATGAAAAACTGTTTTTT
TRBJ1-2,TRBD1,TRBV5-4,-,CASSLRGQVGYTF,TGTGCCAGCAGCTTGAGGGGGCAAGTTGGCTACACCTTC
TRBJ1-5,-,TRBV4-1,-,CASSQALQQPQHF,TGCGCCAGCAGCCAAGCATTACAACAGCCCCAGCATTTT
TRBJ2-1,-,TRBV18,-,CASSTDRSSYNEQFF,TGTGCCAGCTCGACTGACAGGAGCTCCTACAATGAGCAGTTCTTC
TRBJ2-3,-,TRBV5-1,once,CASRNGMVSGGTDTQYF,TGCGCCAGCAGGAATGGGATGGTATCAGGGGGCACAGATACGCAGTATTTT
TRBJ2-1,-,TRBV5-1,-,CASSPERLGNEQFF,TGCGCCAGCAGCCCCGAGCGACTCGGCAATGAGCAGTTCTTC
TRBJ2-5,-,TRBV28,-,CASSSFETQYF,TGTGCCAGCAGTTCGTTTGAGACCCAGTACTTC
TRBJ1-1,-,TRBV7-6,-,CASSVDGKAFF,TGTGCCAGCAGCGTCGACGGGAAAGCTTTCTTT
TRBJ2-5,TRBD1,TRBV7-2,-,CASSLKGQRQETQYF,TGTGCCAGCAGCTTGAAGGGACAGCGGCAAGAGACCCAGTACTTC
TRBJ1-1,-,TRBV21-1,-,CASTRGAGNTEAFF,TGTGCCAGCACCAGGGGGGCTGGGAACACTGAAGCTTTCTTT
TRBJ1-5,-,TRBV10-3,-,CAISETGNQPQHF,TGTGCCATCAGTGAGACAGGGAATCAGCCCCAGCATTTT
TRBJ1-2,-,TRBV2,-,CASSGPRTPTFYGYTF,TGTGCCAGCAGTGGTCCCCGCACTCCTACTTTCTATGGCTACACCTTC
TRBJ2-7,-,TRBV10-3,-,CAISDRGFSEQYF,TGTGCCATCAGTGACAGGGGCTTTAGCGAGCAGTACTTC
TRBJ1-1,-,TRBV27,-,CATAPGKANTEAFF,TGTGCCACCGCCCCAGGGAAGGCGAACACTGAAGCTTTCTTT
TRBJ1-4,TRBD1,TRBV4-1,-,CASSQDRANEKLFF,TGCGCCAGCAGCCAGGACAGGGCCAATGAAAAACTGTTTTTT
TRBJ2-5,-,TRBV21-1,-,CASSKGTGGGRGTQYF,TGTGCCAGCAGCAAAGGAACAGGGGGCGGGCGAGGGACCCAGTACTTC
TRBJ2-5,TRBD2,TRBV4-1,-,CASSQDAGGGSGETQYF,TGCGCCAGCAGCCAAGATGCCGGGGGGGGCTCGGGAGAGACCCAGTACTTC
TRBJ1-1,-,TRBV6-1,-,CASTPMGASQTEAFF,TGTGCCAGCACTCCTATGGGGGCCTCCCAGACTGAAGCTTTCTTT
TRBJ1-5,-,TRBV21-1,-,CASSLLVGGQPQHF,TGTGCCAGCAGCCTCCTCGTGGGGGGGCAGCCCCAGCATTTT